This entry lists 9 T cell receptor beta chains sequenced from one sample in a study of shared clonotypes between healthy human individuals. Profiling relied on immunoSEQ multiplex PCR, and the TCRdb table lists in-frame clones only, not all of them. This table holds some 2.1 million clones, approximately 95% found once. The sequencing sample was made of naive CD4+ T cells sorted from blood. The subset denotes: CD45RA+ positively selected. Source of these receptors: a man aged 18-30 years in good health.

A note on this clone: This specimen includes other DNA sequences encoding the same CDR3. The V and J genes are TRBV9 and TRBJ1-1; D not resolved. Between the trimmed V and J ends, which lost 0 bases and 1 base, there was a span of 7 bases. The CDR3 consists of 14 residues. Germline V CDR1 and CDR2: SGDLS, YYNGEE. The CDR3 DNA is TGTGCCAGCAGCGTAGAAGGAGGGAACACTGAAGCTTTCTTT. It translates to CASSVEGGNTEAFF.

V gene TRBV6-1 combines with J gene TRBJ1-3; D perhaps matches TRBD1 (5 bases). Germline CDR1 MNHNS, CDR2 SASEGT. V lost 10 bases to trimming and J lost 6 bases, with 13 bases between them. This CDR3 region has 12 residues. The CDR3, as DNA: TGTGCCACTGGCAGGGCCTCAAACACCATATATTTT. Encoded protein: CATGRASNTIYF.

This clone was recorded only once. The chain employs TRBV4-1 and TRBJ1-1; D is ambiguous. Germline V lookup: CDR1 MGHRA, CDR2 YSYEKL. With 4 bases removed from V and 2 bases from J, the gap between germline ends came to 14 bases. The CDR3 spans 15 residues. The CDR3 is CASSRFRDPNTEAFF. The CDR3 coding sequence is TGCGCCAGCAGCCGTTTTCGGGATCCTAACACTGAAGCTTTCTTT.

With respect to this clone: The same CDR3 can be traced to other DNA sequences in this sample. The rearrangement links TRBV9 to TRBJ1-6, with 7 bases lining up with TRBD1. The ends lost 2 bases at V and 5 bases at J; junction bases unmatched: 1. This CDR3 is 14 amino acids long. The germline V gene encodes CDR1 SGDLS and CDR2 YYNGEE. The CDR3 protein is CASSVGTDNSPLHF. In nucleotides, the CDR3 is TGTGCCAGCAGCGTGGGGACAGATAATTCACCCCTCCACTTT.

The chain combines TRBV2 with TRBJ2-5, with TRBD2 as a possible D gene (6 bases). The V end was cut by 6 bases, the J end by 2 bases, with 16 bases between. The CDR3 is made up of 15 amino acids. Germline V CDR1 and CDR2: SNHLY, FYNNEI. The CDR3 loop is CASSRNTAGQETQYF. The CDR3 DNA reads TGTGCCAGCAGCCGAAATACGGCGGGGCAAGAGACCCAGTACTTC.

This clone was seen only once. The J gene is TRBJ2-1, the V gene TRBV9, with 8 bases fitting TRBD2. The J segment lost 9 bases and the V segment lost 4 bases, leaving 15 bases of the junction unmatched. CDR1 is SGDLS and CDR2 is YYNGEE in the germline V gene. CDR3 length: 16 residues. The CDR3 region has the DNA TGTGCCAGCAGCCTACTTATGACTAGCGTTACAGGTGAGCAGTTCTTC. Protein product: CASSLLMTSVTGEQFF.

This rearrangement joins TRBV6-5 to TRBJ2-3; D perhaps matches TRBD2 (7 bases). V was clipped by 7 bases and J by 3 bases, with 11 bases between them. Germline V CDR1 and CDR2: MNHEY, SVGAGI. The CDR3 covers 13 residues. For the CDR3, the DNA is TGTGCCAGCACCCGGGGGGCGACAGATACGCAGTATTTT. It encodes CASTRGATDTQYF.

This rearrangement joins TRBV9 to TRBJ1-1, with a possible D match to TRBD1 (5 bases). The CDR3 loop spans 14 amino acids. CDR1 is SGDLS and CDR2 is YYNGEE in the germline V gene. V lost 3 bases, J lost 4 bases, and 13 bases lay in between. The CDR3, as DNA: TGTGCCAGCAGCGAGGGGATTTGGGGCACTGAAGCTTTCTTT. Its protein product is CASSEGIWGTEAFF.

The chain combines TRBV4-1 with TRBJ2-1, with a tentative D call TRBD2 (6 bases). The CDR3 consists of 18 residues. V gave up 1 base and J gave up 0 bases, with 16 bases separating them. Germline CDR1 reads MGHRA; CDR2 reads YSYEKL. In DNA form, the CDR3 reads TGCGCCAGCAGCCAAGGGTCGGGAGTGGGATTCTCCTACAATGAGCAGTTCTTC. This translates into CASSQGSGVGFSYNEQFF.